This TCR beta chain was recovered during a study of OX40 agonist ivuxolimab in advanced cancers. Study overall: The mean age was approximately 60 years, ranging from about 20 to 90, with around four fifths of participants male.

Autoimmune disease history or systemic immunosuppression led to patients being barred. The germline gives CDR1 MNHNY, CDR2 SVGAGI (reference sequence). CDR3 length equals 15 residues. Trimming took 7 bases from V and 6 from J, leaving 19 bases between them. General study findings and limits: Averaged across samples, CD8+ T cells carried more expanded clones than CD4+ did. Several nonresponders also turned out to have low normalized T-cell clonal expansion.

In regard to this clone: No antigen is known for it.

Method: immunoSEQ multiplex PCR; TCRdb's copy keeps in-frame clones and lacks some. This sample has roughly 79,000 clones; roughly four fifths occur once, and the top ten carry 0.51%. The receptor comes from an adult with an advanced solid tumor such as melanoma, head and neck, liver or kidney cancer. The sequences come from CD4+ or CD8+ T cells sorted from blood, collected in a trial of the OX40 agonist ivuxolimab. The chain has TRBV6-6 and TRBJ1-5; no reliable D call. The CDR3 is CASTRVEGRRQPQHF. CDR3 in DNA: TGTGCCAGCACCCGAGTTGAGGGTAGACGTCAGCCCCAGCATTTT.